The 24 T cell receptor beta chains given below trace back to one sample, sequenced in a study of regulatory T cells in long-lasting Graves disease. The time point is: newly diagnosed GD, antithyroid drugs for less than 3 months. RNA isolated from PBMCs was used to make the TCR library. In building TCR beta libraries, iRepertoire HTBI primers were used together with Arm-PCR of CDR3 regions. Using its own MiXCR run on the multiplex PCR reads, TCRdb lists one record per CDR3 protein. The sample contains around 480,000 distinct CDR3 sequences, 16% of which appear only once. These data were likewise used in another study, on T cells in Graves' hyperthyroidism and ophthalmopathy.

The sample was peripheral blood mononuclear cells (PBMCs), taken at new diagnosis, from a patient treated with antithyroid drugs. Receptor source: a man aged 35 to 55 with Graves disease.

This clonotype was seen repeatedly, ten times or more. V usage is TRBV11-3 and J usage is TRBJ2-1; D is unclear. The germline gives CDR1 SGHNT, CDR2 YENEEA. The CDR3 consists of 16 residues. V gave up 4 bases and J gave up 0 bases, with 13 bases separating them. In nucleotides, the CDR3 is TGTGCCAGCAGCTCATTCGGCGGTAGCTCCTACAATGAGCAGTTCTTC. Its translation is CASSSFGGSSYNEQFF.

This clonotype was observed many times. The rearrangement joins TRBV27 to TRBJ2-7; 10 bases are a match to TRBD2. Looked up from germline, CDR1 is MNHEY and CDR2 is SMNVEV (reference sequence). With 6 bases clipped from V and 6 bases from J, the junction kept 11 bases outside the gene matches. CDR3 length: 15 residues. CDR3 bases: TGTGCCAGCAGAACTCCTCTAGCGGGAGTCAGCGAGCAGTACTTC. Its protein product is CASRTPLAGVSEQYF.

This clonotype was seen repeatedly, ten times or more. The V and J genes are TRBV5-1 and TRBJ2-7; a possible D gene is TRBD1 (6 bases). Trimming stripped 4 bases from V and 7 bases from J, with 12 bases between. The CDR3 contains 12 residues. CDR1 and CDR2 (germline): SGHRS, YFSETQ. Here the CDR3 DNA reads TGCGCCAGCAGCCCCCAGGGGTGGGAGCAGTACTTC. Protein: CASSPQGWEQYF.

CDR3 amino acids: CASSYMGRGELFF. The CDR3 bases are TGTGCCAGCAGCTACATGGGGAGGGGGGAGCTGTTTTTT. The gene calls are TRBV6-2 or TRBV6-3 and TRBJ2-2, with D tentatively TRBD2 (6 bases). Germline CDR1 reads MNHEY; CDR2 reads SVGEGT. The V end was cut by 6 bases, the J end by 8 bases, with 13 bases between. The CDR3 consists of 13 residues.

This clonotype was recorded many times. This rearrangement joins TRBV11-2 to TRBJ2-7; 8 nucleotides align to TRBD2. Germline values: CDR1 SGHAT, CDR2 FQNNGV. The J segment lost 3 bases and the V segment lost 1 base, leaving 5 bases of the junction unmatched. The CDR3 contains 15 residues. The DNA of the CDR3 is TGTGCCAGCAGCTTAGTTCTAGCGGGCCACTACGAGCAGTACTTC. Its protein is CASSLVLAGHYEQYF.

This clonotype was counted many times. The V call is TRBV9, the J call TRBJ2-1, with 9 bases matching TRBD2. The CDR3 consists of 15 residues. Germline values: CDR1 SGDLS, CDR2 YYNGEE. J was trimmed by 7 bases and V by 2 bases; bases with no gene match: 7. In DNA, the CDR3 is TGTGCCAGCAGCGTTAGCGGGAGCGGGCATAATGAGCAGTTCTTC. This translates into CASSVSGSGHNEQFF. Using reference TRBV9 and TRBJ2-1 for the parts outside the CDR3, the full variable domain is DSGVTQTPKHLITATGQRVTLRCSPRSGDLSVYWYQQSLDQGLQFLIQYYNGEERAKGNILERFSAQQFPDLHSELNLSSLELGDSALYFCASSVSGSGHNEQFFGPGTRLTVL.

This clonotype was recorded many times. The chain recombines TRBV6-1 with TRBJ1-5; possibly TRBD1 for D (6 bases). There are 14 residues in the CDR3. In germline, CDR1 is MNHNS, CDR2 SASEGT. Trimming shortened V by 7 bases and J by 7 bases, and 17 bases separated the two germline ends. CDR3 in amino acids: CASTGRGVGQPQHF. The CDR3 DNA is TGTGCCAGCACCGGAAGGGGGGTTGGACAGCCCCAGCATTTT.

This clonotype has at least ten counts. The chain has TRBV28 and TRBJ2-7; D gene ambiguous. Germline CDR1 is MDHEN and CDR2 is SYDVKM. There are 11 residues in the CDR3. The germline V and J ends were trimmed by 7 bases and 5 bases, with 9 bases remaining between them. CDR3 amino acids: CASTPGNEQYF. The CDR3 DNA sequence: TGTGCCAGCACCCCGGGTAACGAGCAGTACTTC.

This clonotype was observed at least ten times. The J gene is TRBJ2-1, the V gene TRBV24-1; D is perhaps TRBD1 or TRBD2 (5 bases each). Trimming took off 4 bases at V and 0 bases at J, with 18 bases between the two ends. Germline V gene lookup returns CDR1 KGHDR and CDR2 SFDVKD. The CDR3 sequence is 18 residues long. The CDR3 nucleotides read TGTGCCACCAGTGACCAACCCGGGACGGAAAGCTCCTACAATGAGCAGTTCTTC. Protein sequence: CATSDQPGTESSYNEQFF.

This clonotype has at least ten counts. The chain links TRBV20-1 to TRBJ1-1; a possible D gene is TRBD1 (5 bases). CDR3 size: 12 residues. CDR1 is DFQATT, CDR2 SNEGSKA, per germline (reference sequence). Trimming left V 2 bases short and J 5 bases short, with 9 bases between. CDR3 sequence (DNA): TGCAGTGCTAGATATGGGGGAACTGAAGCTTTCTTT. It codes for CSARYGGTEAFF.

In regard to this clonotype: A far larger clone is off by one base, so a read error is likely. V usage is TRBV20-1 and J usage is TRBJ2-1, with D perhaps TRBD2 (5 bases). The ends were cut back, 1 base at V and 10 bases at J, with 17 bases in the middle. The CDR3 extends over 14 amino acids. Germline loops: CDR1 DFQATT, CDR2 SNEGSKA (reference sequence). CDR3 loop: CSARGLGLTGEQFF. In DNA form, the CDR3 reads TGCAGTGCTAGAGGGCTCGGACTTACCGGGGAGCAGTTCTTC.

This clonotype occurred a few times. The chain joins TRBV18 to TRBJ2-1; TRBD2 matches at 7 bases. V lost 3 bases, J lost 1 base, and 3 bases stayed unmatched. Germline V CDR1 and CDR2: KGHSH, LQKENI. The CDR3 is made up of 15 amino acids. CDR3 coding DNA: TGTGCCAGCTCACCCTCAGCGGGGTCCTACAATGAGCAGTTCTTC. Its translation: CASSPSAGSYNEQFF. The variable domain in full, with the rest retrieved from reference TRBV18 and TRBJ2-1, is NAGVMQNPRHLVRRRGQEARLRCSPMKGHSHVYWYRQLPEEGLKFMVYLQKENIIDESGMPKERFSAEFPKEGPSILRIQQVVRGDSAAYFCASSPSAGSYNEQFFGPGTRLTVL.

This clonotype showed up many times. This chain connects TRBV2 to TRBJ2-7, with D perhaps TRBD2 (5 bases). The CDR3 covers 12 residues. CDR1 and CDR2 (germline): SNHLY, FYNNEI. V lost 6 bases and J 4 bases, leaving 10 bases between the germline ends. The CDR3 loop is CASRDWKYEQYF. Here the CDR3 DNA reads TGTGCCAGCAGGGACTGGAAGTACGAGCAGTACTTC.

The chain carries TRBV5-1 and TRBJ2-5; the D gene is possibly TRBD1 (6 bases). The CDR3 is made up of 14 amino acids. Germline V lookup: CDR1 SGHRS, CDR2 YFSETQ. The germline V and J ends were trimmed by 5 bases and 5 bases, with 16 bases remaining between them. As DNA, the CDR3 is TGCGCCAGCAGGGCCGGGGTACAGGGCGAGACCCAGTACTTC. This encodes CASRAGVQGETQYF.

The chain couples TRBV15 to TRBJ1-6; 8 positions agree with TRBD1. Germline-derived CDR1 and CDR2 are LNHNV and YYDKDF (reference sequence). Unmatched junction bases numbered 11, after V lost 0 bases and J lost 7 bases. The CDR3 consists of 18 residues. CDR3 sequence: CATSRDGAGTGGNSPLHF. The CDR3 DNA reads TGTGCCACCAGCAGAGATGGAGCGGGGACAGGCGGAAATTCACCCCTCCACTTT. The full variable domain, with the rest looked up from reference TRBV15 and TRBJ1-6, is DAMVIQNPRYQVTQFGKPVTLSCSQTLNHNVMYWYQQKSSQAPKLLFHYYDKDFNNEADTPDNFQSRRPNTSFCFLDIRSPGLGDTAMYLCATSRDGAGTGGNSPLHFGNGTRLTVT.

The chain combines TRBV18 with TRBJ2-7; D not certain. The CDR3 spans 14 residues. CDR1 is KGHSH and CDR2 is LQKENI in the germline V gene. The V and J ends lost 6 bases and 5 bases respectively, with 17 bases between them. The CDR3 region is CASSPDAFTDEQYF. In DNA, the CDR3 is TGTGCCAGCTCGCCCGACGCGTTTACCGACGAGCAGTACTTC.

This clonotype was detected a few times. The CDR3, as DNA: TGCAGCGTTGATAGAGGGGGGGGCCAAGAGACCCAGTACTTC. Translating it yields CSVDRGGGQETQYF. The V gene is TRBV29-1, the J gene TRBJ2-5; possible D gene TRBD2, 7 bases. Germline CDR1 reads SQVTM; CDR2 reads ANQGSEA. The germline V and J ends were trimmed by 3 bases and 1 base, with 12 bases remaining between them. The CDR3 length is 14 residues.

In the case of this clonotype: It may be a read error: a sequence one base away is much more abundant. The chain is built from TRBV5-1 and TRBJ2-1, with D unclear. This CDR3 has 15 amino acids. Germline values: CDR1 SGHRS, CDR2 YFSETQ. The CDR3 nucleotides are TGCGCCAGCAGCTGGGGTACGAACTCCTACAATGAGCGGTTCTTC. Encoded protein: CASSWGTNSYNERFF.

The genes are TRBV19 and TRBJ2-3; possibly TRBD2 for D (6 bases). This CDR3 contains 12 residues. The germline gives CDR1 LNHDA, CDR2 SQIVND (reference sequence). Trimming cost V 4 bases and J 7 bases, with 9 bases left between them. This CDR3 reads CASSSSGYTQYF. The CDR3 DNA sequence: TGTGCCAGTAGTAGTAGCGGATATACGCAGTATTTT.

This clonotype was seen more than once but under ten times. This chain uses TRBV19 with TRBJ2-1; possibly TRBD1 for D (6 bases). Deletions cut 3 bases from V and 5 bases from J, with 14 bases between. Germline V gives CDR1 LNHDA, CDR2 SQIVND (reference sequence). CDR3 size: 15 residues. CDR3 nucleotides: TGTGCCAGTAGTATCCAGTGGGGGCGGGACAATGAGCAGTTCTTC. Protein sequence: CASSIQWGRDNEQFF.

The chain has TRBV5-5 and TRBJ2-1, with TRBD1 matching 9 bases. The CDR3 has 17 amino acids. V gave up 4 bases and J gave up 0 bases; unmatched junction bases: 8. Germline-derived CDR1 and CDR2 are SGHKS and YYEKEE (reference sequence). The CDR3 DNA is TGTGCCAGCAGCATGGGACAGGGACACAGCTCCTACAATGAGCAGTTCTTC. This gives the protein CASSMGQGHSSYNEQFF.

The chain has TRBV4-1 and TRBJ2-4; D call uncertain. Germline V gives CDR1 MGHRA, CDR2 YSYEKL. CDR3 length: 17 amino acids. Trimming stripped 0 bases from V and 3 bases from J, with 15 bases between. For the CDR3, the DNA is TGCGCCAGCAGCCAAGATTGGCCGGCCAGAATCAAAAACATTCAGTACTTC. Its protein product is CASSQDWPARIKNIQYF.

This clonotype was seen ten or more times. The rearrangement links TRBV6-1 to TRBJ2-7; 12 nucleotides line up with TRBD2. V dropped 6 bases and J dropped 3; count of bases not matched to a gene: 3. CDR1 is MNHNS, CDR2 SASEGT, per germline. This CDR3 has 14 residues. This chain's CDR3 is CASSKTSGSYEQYF. The CDR3 coding sequence is TGTGCCAGCAGCAAGACTAGCGGGAGCTACGAGCAGTACTTC.

The sample holds a few counts of this clonotype. The CDR3 reads CASESGDLGAWEQYF. The CDR3 DNA reads TGCGCCAGCGAGTCCGGGGACCTAGGCGCGTGGGAGCAGTACTTC. This chain joins TRBV5-1 and TRBJ2-7; D is tentatively TRBD1 or TRBD2 (5 bases each). Germline assignment: CDR1 SGHRS and CDR2 YFSETQ. The V end was cut by 7 bases, the J end by 7 bases, with 24 bases between. This CDR3 comprises 15 residues.